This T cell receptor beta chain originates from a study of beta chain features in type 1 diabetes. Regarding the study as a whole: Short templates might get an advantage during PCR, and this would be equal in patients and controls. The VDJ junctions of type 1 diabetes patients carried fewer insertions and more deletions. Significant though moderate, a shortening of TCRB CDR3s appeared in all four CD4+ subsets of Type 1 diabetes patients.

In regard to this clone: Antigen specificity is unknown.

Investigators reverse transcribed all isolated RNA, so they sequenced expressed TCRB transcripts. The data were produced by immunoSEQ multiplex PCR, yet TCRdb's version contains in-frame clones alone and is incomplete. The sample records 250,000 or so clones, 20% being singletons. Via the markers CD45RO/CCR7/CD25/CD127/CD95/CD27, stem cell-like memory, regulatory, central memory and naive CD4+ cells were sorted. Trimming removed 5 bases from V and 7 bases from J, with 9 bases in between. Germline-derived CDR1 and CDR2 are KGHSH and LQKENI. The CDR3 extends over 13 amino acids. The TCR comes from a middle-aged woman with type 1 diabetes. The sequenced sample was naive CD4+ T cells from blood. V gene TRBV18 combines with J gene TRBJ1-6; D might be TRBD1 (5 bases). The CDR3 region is CASSEAGNSPLHF. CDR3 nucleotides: TGTGCCAGCTCAGAGGCAGGGAATTCACCCCTCCACTTT.